This passage covers 13 T cell receptor beta chains from one sample sequenced in a study of blood T cell repertoires in COVID-19. Clones were read by immunoSEQ multiplex PCR, and TCRdb kept only the in-frame ones, dropping some. The sample lists over 130,000 clones, roughly 81% occurring once. Material: PBMCs or T cells enriched from blood (not recorded which). The source of these receptors is a woman aged 45-59 years with acute COVID-19.

V gene TRBV14 combines with J gene TRBJ1-4; 7 nucleotides agree with TRBD1. Germline CDR1 reads SGHDN; CDR2 reads FVKESK. The CDR3 loop spans 17 amino acids. After removal of 1 base from V and 0 bases from J, the junction contained 5 bases not matched to a gene. The CDR3 bases are TGTGCCAGCAGCCAAGCGGGCAGGGGGGCAACTAATGAAAAACTGTTTTTT. Translation gives CASSQAGRGATNEKLFF.

The V call is TRBV11-2, the J call TRBJ1-4; D may be TRBD1 (5 bases). Trimming cost V 1 base and J 10 bases, with 13 bases left between them. This CDR3 has 14 residues. Germline-derived CDR1 and CDR2 are SGHAT and FQNNGV. CDR3 region: CASSLAGPGGKLFF. The DNA for the CDR3 is TGTGCCAGCAGCTTAGCGGGTCCCGGGGGAAAACTGTTTTTT. The whole variable domain, remainder taken from reference TRBV11-2 and TRBJ1-4, is EAGVAQSPRYKIIEKRQSVAFWCNPISGHATLYWYQQILGQGPKLLIQFQNNGVVDDSQLPKDRFSAERLKGVDSTLKIQPAKLEDSAVYLCASSLAGPGGKLFFGSGTQLSVL.

The chain employs TRBV7-6 and TRBJ2-5; possible D gene TRBD2, 6 bases. Trimming pared 5 bases from V and 0 bases from J, leaving 13 bases between. CDR1 is SGHVS, CDR2 FNYEAQ, per germline. The CDR3 loop spans 15 amino acids. CDR3 DNA: TGTGCCAGCAGCAACCGGGACTCGAACCAAGAGACCCAGTACTTC. Translated: CASSNRDSNQETQYF.

The chain couples TRBV7-8 to TRBJ1-1, with 11 bases lining up with TRBD1. The CDR3 length is 18 residues. In germline, CDR1 is SGHVS, CDR2 FQNEAQ. The V segment lost 5 bases and the J segment 1 base; nucleotides outside the gene matches: 12. The CDR3 bases are TGTGCCAGCAGCCCAAAAGCCCCGGGACAGGGGGGGAACACTGAAGCTTTCTTT. Its protein product is CASSPKAPGQGGNTEAFF.

The V and J genes are TRBV30 and TRBJ2-3; possibly TRBD1 for D (6 bases). Germline V gene data show CDR1 as GTSNPN and CDR2 as SVGIG (reference sequence). Trimming took 2 bases from V and 9 from J, leaving 12 bases between them. The CDR3 consists of 12 residues. The CDR3 sequence: CAWSLDGTTQYF. CDR3 coding DNA: TGTGCCTGGAGTTTGGATGGGACAACGCAGTATTTT.

This clone was detected only a few times. The chain joins TRBV6-4 to TRBJ2-2, with D maybe TRBD2 (7 bases). Germline lookup yields CDR1 MRHNA and CDR2 SNTAGT. Trimming removed 4 bases at V and 4 bases at J, with 13 bases between. The CDR3 runs to 15 residues. The CDR3 DNA follows: TGTGCCAGCAGTGCCGAGGGGGGGGTCACCGGGGAGCTGTTTTTT. Its translation: CASSAEGGVTGELFF.

Only one count was recorded for this clone. This rearrangement joins TRBV18 to TRBJ1-5; possible D gene TRBD1, 5 bases. This CDR3 is 14 amino acids long. Germline values: CDR1 KGHSH, CDR2 LQKENI. The germline V and J ends were trimmed by 2 bases and 3 bases, with 8 bases remaining between them. CDR3 sequence (DNA): TGTGCCAGCTCACCATCAGGGTTCAATCAGCCCCAGCATTTT. Residues: CASSPSGFNQPQHF. Looking up the rest from reference TRBV18 and TRBJ1-5 gives the full variable domain: NAGVMQNPRHLVRRRGQEARLRCSPMKGHSHVYWYRQLPEEGLKFMVYLQKENIIDESGMPKERFSAEFPKEGPSILRIQQVVRGDSAAYFCASSPSGFNQPQHFGDGTRLSIL.

The chain uses TRBV3-1 (or the pseudogene TRBV3-2) and TRBJ1-1; tentatively, D is TRBD1 (5 bases). This CDR3 spans 16 amino acids. Deletions cut 5 bases from V and 10 bases from J, with 26 bases between. CDR1 is LGHDT, CDR2 YNNKEL, per germline (reference sequence). The CDR3 is CASSSDGQPQSATAFF. The DNA of the CDR3 is TGTGCCAGCAGCTCGGACGGACAACCTCAAAGCGCGACAGCTTTCTTT.

The chain recombines TRBV6-5 with TRBJ2-7; 9 bases agree with TRBD2. Germline CDR1 is MNHEY and CDR2 is SVGAGI. This CDR3 has 15 amino acids. V lost 5 bases, J lost 3 bases, and 8 bases stayed unmatched. CDR3 coding DNA: TGTGCCAGCAGTACCTTAGCGGGAGTGGGCTACGAGCAGTACTTC. Translating it yields CASSTLAGVGYEQYF.

As concerns this clone: Additional DNA sequences in this sample encode the identical CDR3. The V call is TRBV15, the J call TRBJ1-4; 7 bases fit TRBD1. The CDR3 spans 14 residues. J gave up 4 bases and V 1 base, and 0 bases lay outside the gene matches. Germline V gene sequence: CDR1 LNHNV, CDR2 YYDKDF (reference sequence). The CDR3 DNA reads as TGTGCCACCAGCAGAGGACAGGGTAATGAAAAACTGTTTTTT. Translated, it gives CATSRGQGNEKLFF.

The V and J genes are TRBV5-5 and TRBJ2-4; 8 positions agree with TRBD1. Germline CDR1 and CDR2: SGHKS and YYEKEE (reference sequence). With 0 bases clipped from V and 11 bases from J, the junction kept 7 bases outside the gene matches. The CDR3 contains 14 residues. The CDR3 here is CASSLGDQGALQYF. As DNA, the CDR3 is TGTGCCAGCAGCTTGGGGGATCAGGGGGCCCTTCAGTACTTC.

The rearrangement joins TRBV10-3 to TRBJ1-4; unclear D gene. CDR1 is ENHRY and CDR2 is SYGVKD in the germline V gene. The CDR3 is 12 amino acids. V lost 11 bases, J lost 5 bases, and 12 bases lay in between. CDR3 sequence (DNA): TGTGCCGCCGGAACAGTAAATGAAAAACTGTTTTTT. It translates to CAAGTVNEKLFF.

The chain combines TRBV5-1 with TRBJ1-2; D is ambiguous. The CDR3 consists of 12 residues. Deletions cut 3 bases from V and 4 bases from J, with 7 bases between. Germline CDR1 is SGHRS and CDR2 is YFSETQ. The CDR3 here is CASSSGIYGYTF. The CDR3 region has the DNA TGCGCCAGCAGCTCGGGGATCTATGGCTACACCTTC. The whole variable domain, filled in from reference TRBV5-1 and TRBJ1-2, reads KAGVTQTPRYLIKTRGQQVTLSCSPISGHRSVSWYQQTPGQGLQFLFEYFSETQRNKGNFPGRFSGRQFSNSRSEMNVSTLELGDSALYLCASSSGIYGYTFGSGTRLTVV.